Below, one TCR beta chain is given with its context. This receptor's antigen is unknown. No per-base quality is available; no much larger clone lies one base away. The data were obtained in a study of cytomegalovirus exposure and HLA in healthy donors (dated by TCRdb to the late 2010s). Looking at the study overall: An earlier analysis of about 560 of the donors reported 276 Gb of sequence data and 95 million to 130 million unique TCR beta sequences obtained from about 179 million T cells. A later genetic analysis took genome-wide SNP genotypes for about 55% of the 666 donors and used that subset as a discovery cohort. A separate validation cohort of over a hundred different subjects was used in addition to the approximately 670-subject first cohort. A few DR-DQ haplotypes were handled as single units for association and clustering because linkage in the cohort was strong. To predict cytomegalovirus infection status, the study brought together high-throughput TCR immunosequencing, statistical association of individual TCRs with disease status, and machine learning. Of the roughly 420 genotyped donors, roughly 80% were placed in the genetic ancestry cluster associated with self-reported Caucasian donors. Both class I and class II loci were covered by HLA typing, at four-digit resolution. Typing coverage differed by locus: A, B, C, DRB1 and DQB1 were typed in roughly 620-630 donors, DQA1 in about 500, DPA1 in over 600, and DPB1 in around 440. All discovery cohort repertoires had been generated on a single sequencing platform. The study aimed to test whether signatures of past pathogen exposure could be identified by cataloging public T cell receptors. Alongside the repertoire data, information on donor age, sex, ethnicity and CMV serostatus was compiled. An early release that covered fewer than 750 HLA-typed donors contained approximately 290 gigabases of sequencing data and 65 million to 100 million unique TCR sequences. The later analysis used no new phenotypic data to find candidate immune exposures, relying instead on TCR beta sequences and their occurrence across donors. On average, 235,054 unique TCR beta nucleotide sequences were sequenced per donor among several hundred genotyped donors of the cohort, with about 19% of those sequences being non-productive. To study patterns of TCR occurrence, a later analysis re-analyzed previously published TCR beta repertoires from under 750 donors and added high-resolution HLA genotyping. The study used immunosequencing to profile the T cell repertoires of approximately 650 subjects and linked those repertoires to cytomegalovirus serostatus. An earlier analysis of a few hundred of the donors applied high-throughput TCR beta sequencing to assess whether each TCR beta V gene segment acted as functional or pseudogenic.

In total, 600 or so healthy bone marrow donors made up the cohort. At the time of sampling, every cohort member was nominally healthy, though immune exposures that went unrecorded were likely present. The donor was CMV seropositive and belonged to the group of about 290 seropositive cohort members. A peripheral blood sample was collected from each donor, and TCR beta sequencing was performed on peripheral blood mononuclear cells. The Qiagen DNeasy Blood Extraction Kit was used to extract genomic DNA from the blood cell samples. Library prep was done by the immunoSEQ multiplex PCR assay. For the multiplex PCR, a mixture combining 60 forward primers for TCR Vbeta segments and 13 reverse primers for TCR Jbeta segments was used. The CDR3 region of rearranged TCR beta genes was amplified from genomic DNA by a multiplex PCR assay. The amplified TCR beta libraries were sequenced on the Illumina HiSeq System as 87-base-pair reads. The study's own analysis went as follows. Across the 500 to 750 repertoires, a later analysis counted some 81 million unique TCR beta chains, 9.5 million to 12 million of which were shared by at least two donors. Raw reads were error-corrected and collapsed into unique sequences with a nearest-neighbor algorithm that merged closely related sequences to remove PCR and sequencing errors. V, D and J gene segments were assigned by aligning CDR3 sequences to IMGT reference sequences. For a sequence to be retained, a match of at least six nucleotides was required to both a V gene segment and a J gene segment. Rearrangements were called productive when the CDR3 lacked stop codons and stayed in frame with V and J; all others were non-productive. CDR3 was defined by IMGT convention, running from the second conserved V-encoded cysteine to the conserved J-encoded phenylalanine. Sequences without an unambiguous match to a single V gene segment were excluded from the earlier analysis of 500 to 700 of the donors. In an earlier analysis of roughly 600 of the donors, a V segment was called functional when productive rearrangements were above 56.7%, and segregating when the standard deviation between donors exceeded 5%. A statistical classification framework was built for diagnosing cytomegalovirus status from the catalog of TCR beta chain sequences. A later analysis assigned V and J genes by comparing TCR nucleotide sequences with IMGT/GENE-DB human TR gene sequences. In a later analysis, CDR3 sequences and most-parsimonious VDJ recombination scenarios were assigned using the TCRdist pipeline. In a later analysis, each TCR beta chain was defined by its CDR3 amino acid sequence together with its V-gene family, and reads without a unique V-gene family were excluded. In a later analysis, approximately 640 highly shared, low-generation-probability nucleotide sequences were removed to address suspected cross-contamination and a sequencing artifact. In a later analysis, a clonal expansion index for each public chain was calculated from normalized within-repertoire ranks of inferred template counts. A later analysis computed generation probabilities with a VDJ recombination model fitted to out-of-frame rearrangements, and checked the results against IGoR. In a later analysis, TCR-TCR, TCR-HLA and TCR-CMV co-occurrence was scored with hypergeometric tests, and a repertoire-size bias correction was applied to TCR pairs. False discovery rates were estimated in a later analysis by permuting HLA or CMV assignments 20 times. In a later analysis, co-occurring TCRs were grouped with DBSCAN, and TCRdist sequence similarity was added when clustering was performed within HLA-allele-positive subsets. Repertoires with fewer than 30,000 or more than 120,000 public chains, plus five repertoires with anomalous nucleotide sharing, were excluded from co-occurrence clustering. Here the immuneACCESS table is served through TCRdb, limited to in-frame sequences with V and J called. Missing clones are a known gap in these copies; in checked studies unresolved V genes cover under half, and the rest lacks a known reason. Clone size and V and J calls were adopted from that table, with D and trimming inferred from the DNA. Across this sample there are 200,000 or so clones, with about 77% seen only once. The ten biggest clones cover 5% to 6% of the sample.

General conclusions and limits of the study: An association between a missense DCLRE1C variant and V-gene and J-gene trimming of TCR beta chains was found in a later genetic analysis and replicated in an independent cohort. A later analysis found that HLA-associated TCR beta chains were more clonally expanded and had lower generation probabilities than equally common non-associated chains. According to a later genetic analysis, donors in an Asian-associated ancestry cluster had fewer N-insertions in productive TCRs than the roughly 670-donor mean. A further reported finding was that TCR beta sequences accurately predicted the HLA-A and HLA-B alleles for most subjects in the first cohort. A few of the identified cytomegalovirus-associated TCR beta chains were confirmed in vitro to be specific for cytomegalovirus antigens. A later analysis associated about 18,000 TCR beta sequences with specific HLA alleles at a false discovery rate of 0.05. Most CMV-associated TCR beta chains appeared to be HLA-restricted in a later analysis, and the HLA associations seemed to be driven largely by CMV exposure. A later analysis found that TCR association rates varied across HLA loci, with DRB1 alleles showing the most associated TCRs and HLA-C alleles the fewest. For the cohort, immune exposure information was limited to CMV serostatus. Sequencing depth was assumed to be roughly uniform across donors in the presence/absence analyses, though that assumption may not hold. In a later analysis, several top co-occurrence clusters were reported to appear linked to parvovirus B19, influenza, CMV and Epstein-Barr virus. The sequencing pipeline was judged likely to have produced a cluster of highly shared sequence variants as a technical artifact. Assigning TCR associations to individual alleles was difficult when HLA alleles, especially DR and DQ, strongly co-occurred. The authors suggested that the approach could potentially be generalized to other disease states and immunological phenotypes. Because some donors lacked HLA typing at each locus, the association tests relied only on the typed subset. Only TCR beta chains were sequenced in this cohort, and the absence of alpha or paired-chain data limited detectable features. Broadly in line with IMGT annotations, most TCR beta V segments showed up in productive rearrangements about 90% or about 30% of the time in an earlier analysis of under 700 of the donors. Because counts were too low, around 18 rarely observed V segments, including chromosome 9 orphons, were left out of the earlier analysis of about 620 of the donors. Linkage disequilibrium might explain the correlated functional status among segregating V segments, but an unknown experimental factor could not be excluded. The study listed around 160 TCR beta chains as associated with cytomegalovirus. Cytomegalovirus status was reported to be diagnosed by the classifier with high specificity and sensitivity in both the original and validation cohorts. While some public TCRs were present in many individuals, most TCR sequences turned up only very rarely across donors.

This TCR derives from a woman aged 25-40 years in good health and CMV-seropositive. Sequencing was done on a sample of PBMCs.

The DNA sequence is TGTGCCAGCAGCCCTAGAGGGACTCCATCCCTTGGTGCGCAGTATTTT. Its protein reads: CASSPRGTPSLGAQYF. The rearranged chain carries TRBV28 and TRBJ2-3, with TRBD2 as a weak D call on 6 bases. The junction carries 26 bases between V and J, which are trimmed by 6 bases and 10 bases respectively. The CDR3 runs 16 residues from the cysteine to the phenylalanine. The DNA shown is the 48-base CDR3, in frame from base 1. The germline V gene sets CDR1 to MDHEN and CDR2 to SYDVKM.